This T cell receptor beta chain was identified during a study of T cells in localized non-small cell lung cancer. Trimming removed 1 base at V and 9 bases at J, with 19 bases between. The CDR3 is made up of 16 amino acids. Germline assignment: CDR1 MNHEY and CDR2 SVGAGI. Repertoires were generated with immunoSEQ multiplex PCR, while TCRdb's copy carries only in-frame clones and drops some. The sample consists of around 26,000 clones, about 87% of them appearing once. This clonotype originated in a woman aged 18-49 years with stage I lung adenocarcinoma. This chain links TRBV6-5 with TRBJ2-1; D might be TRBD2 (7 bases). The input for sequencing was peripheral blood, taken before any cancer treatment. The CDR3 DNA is TGTGCCAGCAGTTACTTCTCGCGGGGGCGCGAGGGTGAGCAGTTCTTC. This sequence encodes CASSYFSRGREGEQFF.